This section outlines one T cell receptor beta chain sequence together with its context. The V gene end was trimmed by 10 bases and the J gene end by 2 bases; junction bases not matched to a gene: 8. This CDR3 is 14 amino acids long. Germline V gene lookup returns CDR1 MDHEN and CDR2 SYDVKM. Sequencing used immunoSEQ multiplex PCR; TCRdb keeps in-frame clones, though not all of them. The profile shows about 38,000 clones, about 76% of them singletons. The data derive from a study of blood T cell repertoires in COVID-19. Study summary: Researchers got acute and convalescent COVID-19 samples from the United States, Italy and Spain.

One Seattle source followed patients from active infection through their disease course. Material for sequencing was peripheral blood. V usage is TRBV28 and J usage is TRBJ2-5, with 9 bases matching TRBD1. The clonotype was recovered from a man aged 70 or older with COVID-19, enrolled during active disease. The CDR3 region is CATSRDRVQETQYF. The CDR3 coding sequence is TGTGCCACCTCACGGGACAGGGTACAAGAGACCCAGTACTTC.